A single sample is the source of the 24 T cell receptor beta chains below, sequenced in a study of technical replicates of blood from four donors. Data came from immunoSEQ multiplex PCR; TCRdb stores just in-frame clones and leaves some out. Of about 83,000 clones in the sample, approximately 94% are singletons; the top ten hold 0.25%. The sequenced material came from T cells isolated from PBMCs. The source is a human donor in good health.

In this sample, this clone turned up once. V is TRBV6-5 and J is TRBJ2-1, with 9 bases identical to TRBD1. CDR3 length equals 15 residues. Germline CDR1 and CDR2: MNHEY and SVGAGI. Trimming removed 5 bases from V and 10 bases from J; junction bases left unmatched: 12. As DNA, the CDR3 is TGTGCCAGCAGTAGGATCCGGGACAGGGTTTGGGAGCAGTTCTTC. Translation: CASSRIRDRVWEQFF.

The CDR3 DNA reads as TGTGCCAGCAGTCTATACAGGGGAGATGGCTACACCTTC. Protein: CASSLYRGDGYTF. The chain uses TRBV6-5 and TRBJ1-2, with TRBD1 matching 7 bases. The CDR3 runs 13 residues. Germline CDR1 reads MNHEY; CDR2 reads SVGAGI. Trimming took 5 bases from V and 6 from J; bases not matched to a gene: 6.

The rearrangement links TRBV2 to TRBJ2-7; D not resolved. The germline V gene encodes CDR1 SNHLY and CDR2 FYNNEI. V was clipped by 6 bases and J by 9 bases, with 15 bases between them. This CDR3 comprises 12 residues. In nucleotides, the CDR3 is TGTGCCAGCAGGATTTATGACTCCTGGCAGTACTTC. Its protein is CASRIYDSWQYF.

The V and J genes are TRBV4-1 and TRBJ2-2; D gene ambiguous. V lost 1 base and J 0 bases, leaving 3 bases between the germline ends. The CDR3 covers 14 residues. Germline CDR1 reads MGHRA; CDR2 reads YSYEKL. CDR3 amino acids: CASSQGANTGELFF. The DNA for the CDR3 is TGCGCCAGCAGCCAAGGAGCGAACACCGGGGAGCTGTTTTTT.

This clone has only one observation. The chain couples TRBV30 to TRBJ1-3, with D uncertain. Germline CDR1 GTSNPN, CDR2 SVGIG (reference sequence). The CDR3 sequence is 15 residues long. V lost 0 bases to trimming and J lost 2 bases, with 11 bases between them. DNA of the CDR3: TGTGCCTGGAGTGTAGCTGTGAGGGCTGGAAACACCATATATTTT. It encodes CAWSVAVRAGNTIYF.

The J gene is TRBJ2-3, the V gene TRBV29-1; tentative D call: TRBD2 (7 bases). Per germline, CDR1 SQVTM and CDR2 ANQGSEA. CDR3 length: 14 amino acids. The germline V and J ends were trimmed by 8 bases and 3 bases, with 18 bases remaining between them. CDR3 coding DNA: TGCAGCCCTTGGGGGGGCGGGGGAACAGATACGCAGTATTTT. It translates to CSPWGGGGTDTQYF.

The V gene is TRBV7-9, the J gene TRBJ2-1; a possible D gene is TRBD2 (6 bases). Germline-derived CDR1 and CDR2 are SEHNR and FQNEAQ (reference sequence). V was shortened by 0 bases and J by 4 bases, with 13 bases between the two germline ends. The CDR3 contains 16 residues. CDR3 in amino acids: CASSLAGGRQYNEQFF. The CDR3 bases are TGTGCCAGCAGCTTAGCGGGGGGTAGGCAATACAATGAGCAGTTCTTC.

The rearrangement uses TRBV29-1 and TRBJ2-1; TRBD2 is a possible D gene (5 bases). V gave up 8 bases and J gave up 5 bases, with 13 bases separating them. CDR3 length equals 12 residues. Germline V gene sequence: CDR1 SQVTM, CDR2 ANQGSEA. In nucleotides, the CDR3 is TGCAGCCCCCCGGAGGCCAACAATGAGCAGTTCTTC. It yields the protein CSPPEANNEQFF.

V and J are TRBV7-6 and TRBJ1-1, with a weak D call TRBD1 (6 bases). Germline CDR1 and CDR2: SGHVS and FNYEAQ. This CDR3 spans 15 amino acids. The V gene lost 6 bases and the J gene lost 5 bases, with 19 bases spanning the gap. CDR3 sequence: CASRSTPGVDTEAFF. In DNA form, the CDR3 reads TGTGCCAGCAGAAGTACGCCAGGGGTCGATACTGAAGCTTTCTTT.

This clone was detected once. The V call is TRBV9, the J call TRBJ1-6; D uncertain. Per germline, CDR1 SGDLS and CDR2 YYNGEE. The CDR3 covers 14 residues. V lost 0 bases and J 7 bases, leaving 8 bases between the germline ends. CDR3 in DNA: TGTGCCAGCAGCGTAGAAGCGGTAAATTCACCCCTCCACTTT. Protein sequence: CASSVEAVNSPLHF. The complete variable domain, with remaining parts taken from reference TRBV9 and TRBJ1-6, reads DSGVTQTPKHLITATGQRVTLRCSPRSGDLSVYWYQQSLDQGLQFLIQYYNGEERAKGNILERFSAQQFPDLHSELNLSSLELGDSALYFCASSVEAVNSPLHFGNGTRLTVT.

CDR3 residues: CASSFIPQGANAEAFF. For the CDR3, the DNA is TGTGCCAGCAGCTTCATACCACAGGGGGCAAACGCTGAAGCTTTCTTT. The J gene is TRBJ1-1, the V gene TRBV13, with TRBD1 matching 9 bases. The CDR3 has 16 amino acids. Germline lookup yields CDR1 PRHDT and CDR2 FYEKMQ (reference sequence). J gave up 6 bases and V 3 bases, and 11 bases lay outside the gene matches.

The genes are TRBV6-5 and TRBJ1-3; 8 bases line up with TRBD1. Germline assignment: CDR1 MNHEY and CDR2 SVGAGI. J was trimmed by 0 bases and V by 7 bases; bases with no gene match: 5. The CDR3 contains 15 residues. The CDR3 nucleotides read TGTGCCAGCAAAAGGGGACAGGACTCTGGAAACACCATATATTTT. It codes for CASKRGQDSGNTIYF.

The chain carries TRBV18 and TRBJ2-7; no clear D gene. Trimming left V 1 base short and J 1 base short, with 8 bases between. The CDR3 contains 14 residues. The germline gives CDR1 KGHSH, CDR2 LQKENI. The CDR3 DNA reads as TGTGCCAGCTCACCACTGGGCAGATCCTACGAGCAGTACTTC. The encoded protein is CASSPLGRSYEQYF.

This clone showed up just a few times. This CDR3 reads CASSMQGADTEAFF. The CDR3 DNA reads TGTGCCAGCAGCATGCAGGGGGCGGACACTGAAGCTTTCTTT. The J gene is TRBJ1-1, the V gene TRBV13; 8 bases agree with TRBD1. The CDR3 totals 14 residues. J lost 3 bases, V lost 5 bases, and 5 bases had no gene match. CDR1 PRHDT and CDR2 FYEKMQ come from the germline V gene (reference sequence). The full variable domain, its missing parts supplied by reference TRBV13 and TRBJ1-1, is AAGVIQSPRHLIKEKRETATLKCYPIPRHDTVYWYQQGPGQDPQFLISFYEKMQSDKGSIPDRFSAQQFSDYHSELNMSSLELGDSALYFCASSMQGADTEAFFGQGTRLTVV.

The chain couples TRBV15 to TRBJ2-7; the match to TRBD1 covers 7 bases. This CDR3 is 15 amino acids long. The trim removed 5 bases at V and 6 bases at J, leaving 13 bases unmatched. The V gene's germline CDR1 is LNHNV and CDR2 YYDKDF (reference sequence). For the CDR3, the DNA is TGTGCCACCAGCCCGGTGAGGGGGCTTTCGGGCGAGCAGTACTTC. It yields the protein CATSPVRGLSGEQYF.

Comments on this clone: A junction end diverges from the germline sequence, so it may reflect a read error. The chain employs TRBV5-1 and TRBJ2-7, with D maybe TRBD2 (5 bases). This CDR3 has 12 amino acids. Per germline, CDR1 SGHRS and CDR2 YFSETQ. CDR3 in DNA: TGCGCCAGCAGCTTGGAGGGTACTAGTGAGGACTTC. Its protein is CASSLEGTSEDF.

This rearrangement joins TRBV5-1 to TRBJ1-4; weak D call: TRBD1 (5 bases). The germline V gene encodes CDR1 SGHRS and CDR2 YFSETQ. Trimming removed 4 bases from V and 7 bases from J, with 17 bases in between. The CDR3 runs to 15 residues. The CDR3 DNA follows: TGCGCCAGCAGCCCTCGTGGAGGGGAGGGTGAAAAACTGTTTTTT. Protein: CASSPRGGEGEKLFF. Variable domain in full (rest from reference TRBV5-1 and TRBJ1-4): KAGVTQTPRYLIKTRGQQVTLSCSPISGHRSVSWYQQTPGQGLQFLFEYFSETQRNKGNFPGRFSGRQFSNSRSEMNVSTLELGDSALYLCASSPRGGEGEKLFFGSGTQLSVL.

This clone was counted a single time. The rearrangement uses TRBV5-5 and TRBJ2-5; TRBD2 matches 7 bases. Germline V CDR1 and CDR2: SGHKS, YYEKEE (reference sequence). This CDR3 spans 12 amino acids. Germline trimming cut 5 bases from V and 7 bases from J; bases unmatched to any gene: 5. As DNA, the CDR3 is TGTGCCAGCAGGTCTCCGGGAGGGACCCAGTACTTC. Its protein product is CASRSPGGTQYF.

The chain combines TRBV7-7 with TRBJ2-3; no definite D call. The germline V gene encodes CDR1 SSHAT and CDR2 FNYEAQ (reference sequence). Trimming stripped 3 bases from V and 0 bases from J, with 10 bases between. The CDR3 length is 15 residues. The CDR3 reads CASSLTTSSTDTQYF. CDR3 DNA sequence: TGTGCCAGCAGCTTGACAACTTCTAGCACAGATACGCAGTATTTT.

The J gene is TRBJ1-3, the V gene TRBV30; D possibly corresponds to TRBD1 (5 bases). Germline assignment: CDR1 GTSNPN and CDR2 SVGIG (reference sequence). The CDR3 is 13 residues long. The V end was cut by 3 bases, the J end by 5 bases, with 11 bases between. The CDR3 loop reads CAWSLDNRNTIYF. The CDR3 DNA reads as TGTGCCTGGAGCTTGGACAATCGAAACACCATATATTTT.

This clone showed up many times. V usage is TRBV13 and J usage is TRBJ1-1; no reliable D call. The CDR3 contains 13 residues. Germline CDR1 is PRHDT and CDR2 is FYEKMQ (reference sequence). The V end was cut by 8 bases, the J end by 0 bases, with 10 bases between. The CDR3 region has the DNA TGTGCCAGCTCGTTATCTATGAACACTGAAGCTTTCTTT. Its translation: CASSLSMNTEAFF.

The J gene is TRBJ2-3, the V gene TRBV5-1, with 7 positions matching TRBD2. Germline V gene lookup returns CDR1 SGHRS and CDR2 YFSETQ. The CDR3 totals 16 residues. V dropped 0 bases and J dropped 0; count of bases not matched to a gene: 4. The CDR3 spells CASSLGPAGSTDTQYF. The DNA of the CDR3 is TGCGCCAGCAGCTTGGGACCAGCGGGGAGCACAGATACGCAGTATTTT.

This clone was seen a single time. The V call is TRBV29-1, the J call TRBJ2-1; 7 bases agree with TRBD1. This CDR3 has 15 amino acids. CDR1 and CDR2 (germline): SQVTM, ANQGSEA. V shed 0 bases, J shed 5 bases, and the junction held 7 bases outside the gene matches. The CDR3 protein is CSVEERGRAHNEQFF. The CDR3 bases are TGCAGCGTTGAAGAGAGGGGGCGTGCCCACAATGAGCAGTTCTTC.

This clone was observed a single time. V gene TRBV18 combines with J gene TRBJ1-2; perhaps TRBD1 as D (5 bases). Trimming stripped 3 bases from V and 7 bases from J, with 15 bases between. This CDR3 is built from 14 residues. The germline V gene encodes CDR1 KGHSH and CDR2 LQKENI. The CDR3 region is CASSPTDIHLGYTF. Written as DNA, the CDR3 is TGTGCCAGCTCACCGACAGATATACATCTTGGCTACACCTTC.